The 20 T cell receptor beta chains listed next were all sequenced from one sample in a study of cytomegalovirus exposure and HLA in healthy donors. PCR primers comprised 60 Vbeta and 13 Jbeta primers. Using immunoSEQ multiplex PCR, the repertoire was profiled, and TCRdb retains in-frame clones only, with some absent. Of some 190,000 clones listed, approximately 86% were seen once; the top ten hold around 1.5%. Sequencing used PBMCs. These receptors all come from a woman under 30 in good health and CMV-seronegative.

The chain has TRBV7-9 and TRBJ2-3; D uncertain. CDR3 length: 12 amino acids. Germline V CDR1 and CDR2: SEHNR, FQNEAQ (reference sequence). V dropped 1 base and J dropped 6 bases, with 5 bases sitting between them. CDR3 loop: CASSLVPDTQYF. In nucleotides, the CDR3 is TGTGCCAGCAGCTTAGTTCCGGATACGCAGTATTTT.

This CDR3 reads CASSPTSGRGETQYF. CDR3 coding DNA: TGTGCCAGCAGCCCCACTAGCGGGAGGGGAGAGACCCAGTACTTC. V and J are TRBV7-3 and TRBJ2-5; 13 nucleotides match TRBD2. Germline V gene data show CDR1 as SGHTA and CDR2 as FQGTGA. V shed 5 bases, J shed 4 bases, and the junction held 4 bases outside the gene matches. The CDR3 loop spans 15 amino acids.

On this clone: At one end, the junction sequence differs from germline, possibly due to a read error. The chain recombines TRBV27 with TRBJ1-1; no definite D call. The CDR3 extends over 13 amino acids. CDR1 and CDR2 from the germline V gene are MNHEY and SMNVEV (reference sequence). The CDR3 reads CASSFGGDPGKIF. For the CDR3, the DNA is TGTGCCAGCAGTTTCGGTGGCGACCCAGGTAAAATCTTT.

V and J are TRBV15 and TRBJ2-1, with no clear D. Germline loops: CDR1 LNHNV, CDR2 YYDKDF (reference sequence). The CDR3 runs 11 residues. The ends were cut back, 1 base at V and 9 bases at J, with 4 bases in the middle. CDR3: CATSRGAEQFF. CDR3 bases: TGTGCCACCAGCAGAGGGGCTGAGCAGTTCTTC. Full variable domain (missing parts from reference TRBV15 and TRBJ2-1): DAMVIQNPRYQVTQFGKPVTLSCSQTLNHNVMYWYQQKSSQAPKLLFHYYDKDFNNEADTPDNFQSRRPNTSFCFLDIRSPGLGDTAMYLCATSRGAEQFFGPGTRLTVL.

V usage is TRBV18 and J usage is TRBJ2-7; 12 bases agree with TRBD1. With V trimmed by 3 bases and J by 6 bases, 9 bases remained unmatched. The CDR3 is 16 residues long. CDR1 and CDR2 from the germline V gene are KGHSH and LQKENI. The CDR3 is CASSPRSGTGGSEQYF. The CDR3 DNA sequence: TGTGCCAGCTCACCTCGTTCCGGGACAGGGGGCTCCGAGCAGTACTTC.

V usage is TRBV19 and J usage is TRBJ2-7, with D maybe TRBD2 (6 bases). The V and J ends lost 1 base and 1 base respectively, with 17 bases between them. This CDR3 region has 17 residues. CDR1 is LNHDA, CDR2 SQIVND, per germline (reference sequence). The CDR3 region has the DNA TGTGCCAGTAGTATAGTGGGTGGGACTGGAACGTCCTACGAGCAGTACTTC. Encoded protein: CASSIVGGTGTSYEQYF.

The sample holds one count of this clone. Written as DNA, the CDR3 is TGTGCCAGCATCCCTAGGAACCTAAACACTGAAGCTTTCTTT. It specifies CASIPRNLNTEAFF. V is TRBV7-2 and J is TRBJ1-1; D gene unclear. The CDR3 runs 14 residues. Germline V lookup: CDR1 SGHTA, CDR2 FQGNSA. V gave up 7 bases and J gave up 2 bases, with 14 bases separating them. Drawing the rest from reference TRBV7-2 and TRBJ1-1, the complete variable domain is GAGVSQSPSNKVTEKGKDVELRCDPISGHTALYWYRQSLGQGLEFLIYFQGNSAPDKSGLPSDRFSAERTGGSVSTLTIQRTQQEDSAVYLCASIPRNLNTEAFFGQGTRLTVV.

This chain's CDR3 is CASTLRGPNEKLFF. CDR3 in DNA: TGTGCCAGCACCCTCCGGGGTCCAAATGAAAAACTGTTTTTT. This sequence joins TRBV7-9 and TRBJ1-4; no reliable D call. Per the germline V gene, CDR1 is SEHNR and CDR2 is FQNEAQ (reference sequence). This CDR3 is built from 14 residues. V dropped 7 bases and J dropped 5 bases, with 14 bases sitting between them.

The V gene is TRBV7-8, the J gene TRBJ2-3; the match to TRBD2 covers 14 bases. Germline V CDR1 and CDR2: SGHVS, FQNEAQ. V lost 5 bases to trimming and J lost 4 bases; unmatched junction nucleotides: 8. The CDR3 runs 17 residues. The DNA of the CDR3 is TGTGCCAGCAGCCTCCGCCGACTAGCGGGGGGGGCAGATACGCAGTATTTT. Its translation is CASSLRRLAGGADTQYF.

This clone came up a few times. The chain employs TRBV5-1 and TRBJ2-2, with TRBD2 matching 9 bases. V lost 0 bases to trimming and J lost 9 bases; unmatched junction nucleotides: 9. CDR1 is SGHRS, CDR2 YFSETQ, per germline. The CDR3 sequence is 16 residues long. The CDR3 loop reads CASSLVLAGDRRELFF. For the CDR3, the DNA is TGCGCCAGCAGCTTGGTATTAGCGGGAGACCGCCGGGAGCTGTTTTTT.

The chain carries TRBV10-2 and TRBJ2-5, with 8 nucleotides matching TRBD1. Germline CDR1 is WSHSY and CDR2 is SAAADI. V lost 8 bases, J lost 2 bases, and 4 bases stayed unmatched. The CDR3 contains 13 residues. This CDR3 is CASGGQAQETQYF. CDR3 in DNA: TGCGCCAGCGGGGGACAGGCGCAAGAGACCCAGTACTTC.

The chain is built from TRBV5-6 and TRBJ2-1, with 7 bases matching TRBD1. After removal of 4 bases from V and 3 bases from J, the junction contained 4 bases not matched to a gene. Germline V gene lookup returns CDR1 SGHDT and CDR2 YYEEEE. CDR3 length equals 14 residues. The CDR3 coding sequence is TGTGCCAGCAGCGGGGGACAGTACTACAATGAGCAGTTCTTC. Translated, it gives CASSGGQYYNEQFF.

The V and J genes are TRBV10-2 and TRBJ2-2; 7 bases are a match to TRBD2. CDR3 length: 15 residues. Germline loops: CDR1 WSHSY, CDR2 SAAADI. The V and J ends lost 4 bases and 5 bases, in that order; junction bases with no gene match: 7. CDR3 nucleotide sequence: TGCGCCAGCAGTGGGGCGGGCGGGGGTACCGGGGAGCTGTTTTTT. Translation gives CASSGAGGGTGELFF.

The V gene is TRBV7-2, the J gene TRBJ2-1, with D possibly being TRBD2 (6 bases). Germline-derived CDR1 and CDR2 are SGHTA and FQGNSA. The CDR3 runs 14 residues. V was cut by 1 base and J by 9 bases, with 13 bases left in between. This CDR3 is CASSLVGGMREQFF. DNA for the CDR3: TGTGCCAGCAGCTTAGTAGGCGGGATGCGTGAGCAGTTCTTC.

This chain links TRBV4-1 with TRBJ2-2; 7 positions match TRBD2. The V gene's germline CDR1 is MGHRA and CDR2 YSYEKL. The CDR3 is made up of 17 amino acids. J was trimmed by 4 bases and V by 3 bases; bases with no gene match: 11. The CDR3 nucleotides read TGCGCCAGCAGCCACCCCCCCGCAGGCGGGAGCACCGGGGAGCTGTTTTTT. Translating it yields CASSHPPAGGSTGELFF.

A word on this clone: The identical CDR3 is also encoded by other nucleotide sequences in the sample. This chain connects TRBV5-4 to TRBJ1-2; 9 nucleotides align to TRBD1. Germline CDR1 and CDR2: SGHNT and YYREEE (reference sequence). V shed 3 bases, J shed 1 base, and the junction held 4 bases outside the gene matches. The CDR3 extends over 15 amino acids. The CDR3 here is CASSSPGQGNYGYTF. The CDR3 nucleotides read TGTGCCAGCAGCTCGCCGGGACAGGGTAACTATGGCTACACCTTC.

The CDR3 sequence: CASSLGPGVNTEAFF. The CDR3 bases are TGTGCCAGCAGCTTAGGCCCAGGGGTGAACACTGAAGCTTTCTTT. This chain links TRBV11-3 with TRBJ1-1; possible D gene TRBD1, 6 bases. CDR3 size: 15 residues. Germline CDR1 SGHNT, CDR2 YENEEA. Trimming took off 1 base at V and 0 bases at J, with 9 bases between the two ends.

V is TRBV6-1 and J is TRBJ1-2; maybe TRBD1 (6 bases). Looked up from germline, CDR1 is MNHNS and CDR2 is SASEGT. V lost 4 bases to trimming and J lost 3 bases, with 9 bases between them. The length of the CDR3 is 13 residues. CDR3 sequence reads: CASSAGGDYGYTF. CDR3 bases: TGTGCCAGCAGTGCGGGGGGCGACTATGGCTACACCTTC.

The chain couples TRBV5-1 to TRBJ1-1; D remains ambiguous. The CDR3 runs 14 residues. V lost 3 bases and J lost 4, with 13 bases in between. Germline CDR1 is SGHRS and CDR2 is YFSETQ. The CDR3 DNA is TGCGCCAGCAGCTCATCCGGCGGGGTCACTGAAGCTTTCTTT. It encodes CASSSSGGVTEAFF.

CDR3: CATGAGNTIYF. The CDR3 nucleotides read TGTGCCACAGGGGCCGGAAACACCATATATTTT. The chain recombines TRBV28 with TRBJ1-3, with D possibly being TRBD1 (6 bases). Trimming removed 10 bases at V and 4 bases at J, with 8 bases between. Looked up from germline, CDR1 is MDHEN and CDR2 is SYDVKM. This CDR3 is built from 11 residues.